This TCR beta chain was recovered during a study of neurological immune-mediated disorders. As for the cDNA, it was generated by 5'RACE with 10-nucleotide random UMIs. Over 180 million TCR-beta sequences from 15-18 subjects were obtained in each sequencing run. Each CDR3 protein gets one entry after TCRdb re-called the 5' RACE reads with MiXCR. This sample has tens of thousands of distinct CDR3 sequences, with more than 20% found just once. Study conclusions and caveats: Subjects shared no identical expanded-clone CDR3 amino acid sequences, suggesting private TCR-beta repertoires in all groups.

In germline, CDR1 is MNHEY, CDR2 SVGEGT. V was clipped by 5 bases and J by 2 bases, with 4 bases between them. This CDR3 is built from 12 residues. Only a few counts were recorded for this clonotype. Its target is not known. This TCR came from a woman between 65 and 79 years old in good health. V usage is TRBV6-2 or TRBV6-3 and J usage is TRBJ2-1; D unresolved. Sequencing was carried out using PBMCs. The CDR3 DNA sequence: TGTGCCAGCAGTGGACCCTACAATGAGCAGTTCTTC. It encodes CASSGPYNEQFF.